This T cell receptor beta chain was captured by sequencing in a study of naive and memory T cell subsets. Many counts were recorded for this clonotype. Trimming stripped 4 bases from V and 0 bases from J, with 21 bases between. CDR3 length: 18 amino acids. Looked up from germline, CDR1 is MDHEN and CDR2 is SYDVKM. The beta constant-region primer was an equimolar mix of two oligonucleotides covering TRBC1 and TRBC2. Four rounds of PCR amplified the ligated cDNA using nested alpha and beta constant-region primers plus SP2. MiXCR, applied by TCRdb to the UMI-ligation and nested PCR reads, yields one record per CDR3 protein. The sample lists tens of thousands of distinct CDR3 sequences; approximately 10% were seen once. Four subsets defined by CD45RA and CD27 were sorted after CD3, CD4, CD8 and live/dead staining.

The sequence came from a human donor in good health. The gene calls are TRBV28 and TRBJ1-1; tentatively, D is TRBD1 (6 bases). The specimen sequenced was central memory CD8+ T cells from blood. CDR3 in DNA: TGTGCCAGCAGTTCCCAATTGGGACAAGCTTATTTGAACACTGAAGCTTTCTTT. The encoded protein is CASSSQLGQAYLNTEAFF.